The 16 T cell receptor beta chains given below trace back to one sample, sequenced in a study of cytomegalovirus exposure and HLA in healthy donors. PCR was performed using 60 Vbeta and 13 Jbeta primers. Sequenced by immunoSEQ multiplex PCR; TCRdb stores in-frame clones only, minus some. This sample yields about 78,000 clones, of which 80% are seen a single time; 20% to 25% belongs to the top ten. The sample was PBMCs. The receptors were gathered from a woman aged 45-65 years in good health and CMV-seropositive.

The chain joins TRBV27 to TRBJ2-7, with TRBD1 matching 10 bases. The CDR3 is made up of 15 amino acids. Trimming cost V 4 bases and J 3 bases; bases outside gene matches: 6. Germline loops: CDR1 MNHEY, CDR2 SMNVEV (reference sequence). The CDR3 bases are TGTGCCAGCAGTTCACAGACAGGGGGCTACTACGAGCAGTACTTC. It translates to CASSSQTGGYYEQYF.

The DNA for the CDR3 is TGCGCCAGCAGCTTGGACAGCTCTGGAAACACCATATATTTT. Translated, it gives CASSLDSSGNTIYF. The chain recombines TRBV5-1 with TRBJ1-3; no definite D call. Trimming took 0 bases from V and 0 from J, leaving 4 bases between them. The CDR3 covers 14 residues. CDR1 is SGHRS, CDR2 YFSETQ, per germline.

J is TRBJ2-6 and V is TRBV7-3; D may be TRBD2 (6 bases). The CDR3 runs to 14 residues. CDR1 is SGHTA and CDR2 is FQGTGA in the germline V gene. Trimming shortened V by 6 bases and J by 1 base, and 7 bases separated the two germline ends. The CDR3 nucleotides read TGTGCCAGCAGTGGGGGGTCTGGGGCCAACGTCCTGACTTTC. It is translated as CASSGGSGANVLTF.

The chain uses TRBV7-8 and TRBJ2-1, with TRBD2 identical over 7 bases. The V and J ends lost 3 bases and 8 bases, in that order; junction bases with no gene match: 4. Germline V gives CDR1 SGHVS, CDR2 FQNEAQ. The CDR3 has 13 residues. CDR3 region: CASSLAGADEQFF. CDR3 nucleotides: TGTGCCAGCAGCTTGGCGGGAGCCGATGAGCAGTTCTTC.

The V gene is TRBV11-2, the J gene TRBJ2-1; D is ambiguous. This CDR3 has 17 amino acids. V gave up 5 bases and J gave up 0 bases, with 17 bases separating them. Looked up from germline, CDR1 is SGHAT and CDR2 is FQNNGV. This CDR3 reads CASSLSEAQSSYNEQFF. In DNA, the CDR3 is TGTGCCAGCAGCCTCTCCGAAGCGCAGAGCTCCTACAATGAGCAGTTCTTC.

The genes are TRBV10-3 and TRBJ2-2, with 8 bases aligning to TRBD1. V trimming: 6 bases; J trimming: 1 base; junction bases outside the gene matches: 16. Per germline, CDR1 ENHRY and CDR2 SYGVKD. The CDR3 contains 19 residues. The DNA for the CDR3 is TGTGCCATCAGGGCGGGACGGTTGGGACAGGAAGGGAACACCGGGGAGCTGTTTTTT. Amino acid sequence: CAIRAGRLGQEGNTGELFF.

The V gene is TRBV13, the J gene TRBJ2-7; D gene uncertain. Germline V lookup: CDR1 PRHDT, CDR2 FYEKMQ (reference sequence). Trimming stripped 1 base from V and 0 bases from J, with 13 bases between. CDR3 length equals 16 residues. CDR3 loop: CASSLAPWRSSYEQYF. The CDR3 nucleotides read TGTGCCAGCAGCTTAGCGCCCTGGCGGAGCTCCTACGAGCAGTACTTC.

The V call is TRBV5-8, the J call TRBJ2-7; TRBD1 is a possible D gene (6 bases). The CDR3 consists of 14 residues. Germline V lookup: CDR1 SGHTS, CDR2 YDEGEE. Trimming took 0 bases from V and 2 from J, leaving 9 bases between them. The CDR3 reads CASSLGGGTYEQYV. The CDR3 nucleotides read TGTGCCAGCAGCTTGGGAGGGGGAACCTACGAGCAGTACGTC.

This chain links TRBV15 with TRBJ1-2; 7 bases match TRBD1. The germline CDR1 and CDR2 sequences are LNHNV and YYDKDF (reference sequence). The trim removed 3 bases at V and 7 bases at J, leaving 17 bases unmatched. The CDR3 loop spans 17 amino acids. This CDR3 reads CATSSSPGQTLPAGYTF. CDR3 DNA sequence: TGTGCCACCAGCAGTTCCCCGGGACAGACCCTTCCCGCTGGCTACACCTTC.

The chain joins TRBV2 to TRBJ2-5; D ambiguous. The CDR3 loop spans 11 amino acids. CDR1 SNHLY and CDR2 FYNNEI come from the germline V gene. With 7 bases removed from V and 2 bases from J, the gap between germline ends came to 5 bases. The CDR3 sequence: CASKQQETQYF. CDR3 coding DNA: TGTGCCAGCAAACAGCAAGAGACCCAGTACTTC.

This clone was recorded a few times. CDR3 loop: CASSTSLPRGNIQYF. Here the CDR3 DNA reads TGTGCCAGCAGCACCTCCCTGCCTAGAGGGAACATTCAGTACTTC. V gene TRBV5-6 combines with J gene TRBJ2-4; TRBD2 might be the D (5 bases). V lost 4 bases and J lost 7, with 18 bases in between. The CDR3 covers 15 residues. The germline CDR1 and CDR2 sequences are SGHDT and YYEEEE.

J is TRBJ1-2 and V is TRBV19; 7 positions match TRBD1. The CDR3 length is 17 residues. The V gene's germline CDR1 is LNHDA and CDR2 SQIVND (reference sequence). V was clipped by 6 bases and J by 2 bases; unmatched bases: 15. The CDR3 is CASSSSQAGGRNYGYTF. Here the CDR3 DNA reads TGTGCCAGTAGCTCCTCCCAGGCAGGGGGAAGGAACTATGGCTACACCTTC.

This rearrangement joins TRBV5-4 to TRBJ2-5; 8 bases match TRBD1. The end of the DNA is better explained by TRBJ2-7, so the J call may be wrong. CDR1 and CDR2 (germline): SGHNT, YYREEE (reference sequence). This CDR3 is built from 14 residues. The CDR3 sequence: CASSKDREFSEQYF. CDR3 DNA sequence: TGTGCCAGCAGCAAGGACAGGGAGTTTTCCGAGCAGTACTTC.

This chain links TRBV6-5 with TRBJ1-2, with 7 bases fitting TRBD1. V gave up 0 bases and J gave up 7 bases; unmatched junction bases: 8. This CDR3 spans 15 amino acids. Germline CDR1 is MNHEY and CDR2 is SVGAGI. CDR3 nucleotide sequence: TGTGCCAGCAGTTACTCATTCGACAGGGCAACTGGCTACACCTTC. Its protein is CASSYSFDRATGYTF.

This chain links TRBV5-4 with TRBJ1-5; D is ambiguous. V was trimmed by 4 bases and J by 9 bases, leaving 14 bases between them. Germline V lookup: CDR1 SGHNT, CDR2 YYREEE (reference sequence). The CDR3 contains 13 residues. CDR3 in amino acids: CASSPTAEGPQHF. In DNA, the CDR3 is TGTGCCAGCAGCCCCACAGCGGAGGGGCCCCAGCATTTT.

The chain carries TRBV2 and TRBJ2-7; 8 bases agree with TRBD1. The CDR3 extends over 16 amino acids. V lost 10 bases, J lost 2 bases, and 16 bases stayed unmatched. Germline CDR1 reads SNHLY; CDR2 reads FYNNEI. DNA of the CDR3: TGTGCCAACTCTCGCCTTCGGGACAGGAGTACCTACGAGCAGTACTTC. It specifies CANSRLRDRSTYEQYF.